This T cell receptor (beta chain) comes out of a study of control samples from healthy donors and cancer patients. In germline, CDR1 is LNHNV, CDR2 YYDKDF (reference sequence). V was trimmed by 1 base and J by 2 bases, leaving 11 bases between them. This CDR3 spans 15 amino acids. The data were produced by immunoSEQ multiplex PCR, yet TCRdb's version contains in-frame clones alone and is incomplete. There are tens of thousands of clones in the sample; roughly 80% occur only once, and roughly a quarter lies in the top ten. The sequence was obtained from a man in his sixties with head and neck cancer. The V and J genes are TRBV15 and TRBJ1-1, with TRBD1 as a possible D gene (6 bases). Sequencing was done on a sample of PBMCs. The CDR3 sequence: CATSRGPTGNTEAFF. CDR3 coding DNA: TGTGCCACCAGCAGAGGACCGACAGGAAACACTGAAGCTTTCTTT.